This TCR beta chain was captured in a study of somatic mutations in cytotoxic T cells in rheumatoid arthritis. In the study overall: No treatment had yet been given when patient blood (around 33 ml EDTA) was drawn, right after diagnosis. T-cell populations stained with V beta antibodies were in some cases flow-sorted at nearly 100% purity, including V beta1+ cells that were sequenced for TCRB.

The CDR3 is 14 residues long. With 0 bases removed from V and 7 bases from J, the gap between germline ends came to 13 bases. Germline CDR1 and CDR2: MDHEN and SYDVKM. TCRdb's copy holds only in-frame clones and misses some; the assay was immunoSEQ multiplex PCR. There are some 30,000 clones in the sample; roughly four fifths occur only once, and under 9% lies in the top ten. The chain joins TRBV28 to TRBJ2-7; D possibly corresponds to TRBD2 (6 bases). The sequence derives from an adult with rheumatoid arthritis. The specimen was CD8+ T cells sorted from blood. The CDR3 loop reads CASSLWGGLGEQYF. In nucleotides, the CDR3 is TGTGCCAGCAGTTTATGGGGAGGACTGGGGGAGCAGTACTTC.